The rows below give T cell receptor beta chains drawn from one sample of a study of shared clonotypes between healthy human individuals. Clones were read by immunoSEQ multiplex PCR, and TCRdb kept only the in-frame ones, dropping some. The sample records under 2,500,000 clones, under 97% being singletons. Material: naive CD4+ T cells sorted from blood. Source of these receptors: a man aged 18 to 29 in good health. Both conserved end residues are part of each CDR3.

length	V	J	CDR3
12	TRBV7-2	TRBJ1-5	CASSPGAQPQHF
17	TRBV7-3	TRBJ2-7	CASSLYAWGRQTYEQYF
11	TRBV28	TRBJ2-7	CASRAEYEQYF
16	TRBV7-9	TRBJ1-4	CASSPVASATNEKLFF
15	TRBV18	TRBJ1-3	CASSPPSTAGNTIYF
13	TRBV28	TRBJ1-5	CASRQGFNQPQHF
14	TRBV7-2	TRBJ1-1	CASVVQGSVYEAFF
17	TRBV5-6	TRBJ2-1	CASRLEALRNSYNEQFF
15	TRBV10-2	TRBJ1-5	CASSERGPINQPQHF
13	TRBV25-1	TRBJ2-5	CASEGLNGETQYF